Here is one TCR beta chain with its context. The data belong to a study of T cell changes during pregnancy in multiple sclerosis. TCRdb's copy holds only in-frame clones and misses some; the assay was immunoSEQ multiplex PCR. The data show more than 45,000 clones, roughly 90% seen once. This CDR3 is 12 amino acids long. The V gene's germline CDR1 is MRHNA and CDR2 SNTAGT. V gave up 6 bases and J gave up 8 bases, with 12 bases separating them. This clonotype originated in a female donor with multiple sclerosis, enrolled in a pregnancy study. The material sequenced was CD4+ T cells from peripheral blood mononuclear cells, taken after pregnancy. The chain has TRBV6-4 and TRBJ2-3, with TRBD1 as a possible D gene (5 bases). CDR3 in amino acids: CASSPDSLTQYF. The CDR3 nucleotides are TGTGCCAGCAGCCCCGACAGCCTTACGCAGTATTTT.